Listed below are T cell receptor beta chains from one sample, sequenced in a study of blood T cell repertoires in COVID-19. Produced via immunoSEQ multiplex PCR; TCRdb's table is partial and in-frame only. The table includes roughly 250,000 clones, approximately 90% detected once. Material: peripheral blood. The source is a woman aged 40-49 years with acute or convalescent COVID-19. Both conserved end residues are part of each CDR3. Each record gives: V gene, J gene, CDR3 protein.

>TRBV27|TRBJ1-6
CASKQPSPNSPLHF
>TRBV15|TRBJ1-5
CATSSVGTGAQPQHF
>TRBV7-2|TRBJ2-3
CASSLAITTYTDTQYF
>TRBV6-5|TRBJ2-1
CASGRAGGINEQFF
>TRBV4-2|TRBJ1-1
CASNRDTEAFF
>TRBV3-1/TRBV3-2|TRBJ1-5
CASSLQSGDQPQHF
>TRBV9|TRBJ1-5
CASSMGTGGEQPQHF
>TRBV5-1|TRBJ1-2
CASRQAGQGDGYTF
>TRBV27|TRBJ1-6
CASTAGAGWNSPLHF
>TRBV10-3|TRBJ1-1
CAISESRGEAFF
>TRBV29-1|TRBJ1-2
CSAKEGDYGYTF
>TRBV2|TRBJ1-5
CASSTDSSNQPQHF
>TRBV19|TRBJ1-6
CASSTGDGYNSPLHF
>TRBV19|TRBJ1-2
CASSIDRAGYGYTF
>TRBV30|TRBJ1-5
CAWASDFSNQPQHF
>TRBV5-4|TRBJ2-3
CASSSGTASTDTQYF
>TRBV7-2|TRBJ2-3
CASRKQGPSTDTQYF
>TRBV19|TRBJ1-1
CASSPEGPAEAFF
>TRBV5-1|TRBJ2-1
CASSLGQGLSYNEQFF
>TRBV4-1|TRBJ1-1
CASSQRGQGENTEAFF
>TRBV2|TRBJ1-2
CASSVFGGNGYTF
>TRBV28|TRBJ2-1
CASTPRNYNEQFF
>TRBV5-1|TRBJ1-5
CASSPQGISNQPQHF
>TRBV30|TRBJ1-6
CAWSPFAGGARFSPLHF
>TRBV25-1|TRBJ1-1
CASRGEGTWNTEAFF
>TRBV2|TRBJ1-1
CASSELGGGNTEAFF
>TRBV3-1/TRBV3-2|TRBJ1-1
CASSQEGRGAAFF
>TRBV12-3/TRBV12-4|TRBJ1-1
CASSPTGNTEAFF
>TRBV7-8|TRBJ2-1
CASSLVEGMGEQFF
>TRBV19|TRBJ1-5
CASSSRRGSNQPQHF
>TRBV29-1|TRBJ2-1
CSASGGSSYNEQFF
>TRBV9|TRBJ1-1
CASSDTTGGTEAFF
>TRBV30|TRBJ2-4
CAWSVGQGGNIQYF
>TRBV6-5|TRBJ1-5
CASRLQADNQPQHF
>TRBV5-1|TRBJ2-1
CASSVPGQGLWDEQFF
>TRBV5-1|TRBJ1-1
CASRAGQNTEAFF
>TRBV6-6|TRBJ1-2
CASTHSWGRDGYTF
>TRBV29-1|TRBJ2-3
CSVGVAVSTDTQYF
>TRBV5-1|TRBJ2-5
CASSKGQGETQYF
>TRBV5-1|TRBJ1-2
CASSFRDINNYGYTF
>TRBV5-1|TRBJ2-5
CASSLVPGETQYF
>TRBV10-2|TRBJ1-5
CASSESAGGGNQPQHF
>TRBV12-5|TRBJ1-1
CASAQTANTEAFF
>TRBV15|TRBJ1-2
CATSRALGGYGYTF
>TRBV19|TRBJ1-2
CASSATGGASYGYTF
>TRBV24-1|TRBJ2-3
CATSDLDNSDTQYF
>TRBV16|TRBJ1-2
CASSQSGGGYGYTF
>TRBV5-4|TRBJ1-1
CASTGAGTEAFF
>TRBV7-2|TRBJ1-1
CASSLAPGISTEAFF
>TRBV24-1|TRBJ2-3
CATSDLWSSASTDTQYF
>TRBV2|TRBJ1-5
CASSSGSNQPQHF